This T cell receptor beta chain was retrieved from a study of response to subunit inactivated influenza vaccine. General study results and limits: It was the authors' suggestion that each seasonal influenza vaccination recruits few new T cells.

About this clonotype itself: What it recognizes is unknown.

The V gene lost 4 bases and the J gene lost 5 bases, with 15 bases spanning the gap. The CDR3 spans 14 residues. CDR1 and CDR2 (germline): SGHRS, YFSETQ. Each CDR3 protein is one row after TCRdb ran MiXCR on the RT-PCR reads. The sample holds about 780,000 distinct CDR3 sequences, approximately 17% seen once. The source material was PBMCs from blood, sampled roughly 5 days after vaccination. The clonotype originates from a man aged 45-60 years who received an inactivated influenza vaccine. The chain recombines TRBV5-1 with TRBJ2-5, with D perhaps TRBD1 or TRBD2 (6 bases each). This CDR3 reads CASSIRGQGETQYF. The DNA for the CDR3 is TGCGCCAGCAGCATCCGGGGGCAGGGGGAGACCCAGTACTTC.